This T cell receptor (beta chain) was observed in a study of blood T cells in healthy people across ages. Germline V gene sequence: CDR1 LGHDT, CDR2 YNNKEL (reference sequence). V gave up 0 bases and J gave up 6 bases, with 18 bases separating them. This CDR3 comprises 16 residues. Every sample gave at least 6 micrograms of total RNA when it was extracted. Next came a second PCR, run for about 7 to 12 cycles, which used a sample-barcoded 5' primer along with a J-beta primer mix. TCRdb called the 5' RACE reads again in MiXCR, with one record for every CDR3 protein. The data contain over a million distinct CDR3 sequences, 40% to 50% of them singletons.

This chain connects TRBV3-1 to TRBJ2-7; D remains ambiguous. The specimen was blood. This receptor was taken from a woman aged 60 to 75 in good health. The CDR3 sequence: CASSQDTPGALGEQYF. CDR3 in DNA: TGTGCCAGCAGCCAAGATACTCCGGGTGCCCTGGGCGAGCAGTACTTC.